This TCR beta chain was recovered during a study of blood T cell repertoires in COVID-19. Looking at the study overall: COVID-19 samples from acute and convalescent phases originated in the United States, Italy and Spain. T cells, B-cell-depleted T cells, or PBMCs provided the cDNA or gDNA that served as material.

The CDR3 sequence is 14 residues long. Germline CDR1 SGDLS, CDR2 YYNGEE. V dropped 4 bases and J dropped 3; count of bases not matched to a gene: 4. In the original processing: Amplification of reference gene primers provided the estimated nucleated cell counts. Sequenced by immunoSEQ multiplex PCR; TCRdb stores in-frame clones only, minus some. From that table come the V and J calls and clone size; the DNA was used to work out D and trimming. The table lists some 150,000 clones, almost 80% of them singletons. The TCR sequence derives from a man in his forties or fifties with active or convalescent COVID-19. V is TRBV9 and J is TRBJ1-2, with 9 positions matching TRBD1. Source material: peripheral blood. The CDR3 bases are TGTGCCAGCAGCCTGGGACAGGGCGACTATGGCTACACCTTC. Its translation: CASSLGQGDYGYTF.